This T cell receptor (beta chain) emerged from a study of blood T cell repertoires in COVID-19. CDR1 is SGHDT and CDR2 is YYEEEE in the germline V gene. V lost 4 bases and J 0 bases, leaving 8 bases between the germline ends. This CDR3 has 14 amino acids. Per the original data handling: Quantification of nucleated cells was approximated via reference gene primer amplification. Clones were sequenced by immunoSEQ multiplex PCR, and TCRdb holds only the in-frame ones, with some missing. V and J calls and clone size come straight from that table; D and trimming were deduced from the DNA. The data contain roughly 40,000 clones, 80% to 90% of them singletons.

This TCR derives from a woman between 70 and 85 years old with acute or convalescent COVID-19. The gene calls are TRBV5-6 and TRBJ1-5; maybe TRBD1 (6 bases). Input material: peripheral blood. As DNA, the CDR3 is TGTGCCAGCAGCACAGGGAATAGCAATCAGCCCCAGCATTTT. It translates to CASSTGNSNQPQHF.